The rows below give T cell receptor beta chains drawn from one sample of a study of T-cell reconstitution after alpha-beta-depleted transplantation in children. MiXCR was run by TCRdb on the PCR reads, yielding one entry per CDR3 protein. This repertoire shows 150,000 to 200,000 distinct CDR3 sequences, around 10% found once; its top ten account for less than 15%. Sequenced material: PBMCs, taken before TCRalphabeta/CD19-depleted stem cell transplant. The receptors here all came from a boy aged 2 to 10 with acute myeloid leukemia, due to receive a stem cell transplant. CDR3s include the opening cysteine and the closing phenylalanine or tryptophan. A D gene is named only where the DNA matches it firmly. Some rows mark clone size as missing; the rest say once, few, many or name a class of expanded clone.

. | TRBJ2-2 | many | TRBV12-3/TRBV12-4 | TGTGCCAGCACCGTACAGGGAGGTTACGGGGAGCTGTTTTTT | CASTVQGGYGELFF
. | TRBJ2-2 | many | TRBV6-5 | TGTGCCAGCAGTTACTCGATTAATAGGGTTGCCGGGGAGCTGTTTTTT | CASSYSINRVAGELFF
. | TRBJ2-2 | many | TRBV4-1 | TGCGCCAGCAGCCAAGAGGGGCCTAGTCGGTACGGCGGGGAGCTGTTTTTT | CASSQEGPSRYGGELFF
. | TRBJ2-3 | few | TRBV18 | TGTGCCAGCTCACCAGCCAGCCCAGGGCCCACAGATACGCAGTATTTT | CASSPASPGPTDTQYF
. | TRBJ1-2 | many | TRBV4-1 | TGCGCCAGCAGCCAAGACCGGGACTATGGCTACACCTTC | CASSQDRDYGYTF
. | TRBJ1-2 | many | TRBV20-1 | TGCAGTGCTCCCGGGGCCGGGAATCGCTACACCTTC | CSAPGAGNRYTF
. | TRBJ1-5 | . | TRBV5-6 | TGTGCCAGCAGCTTGAGTCGGGGGGCTATCAATCAGCCCCAGCATTTT | CASSLSRGAINQPQHF
. | TRBJ2-2 | many | TRBV7-2 | TGTGCCAGCAGCTTAGGGGTAGCGGCGAACACCGGGGAGCTGTTTTTT | CASSLGVAANTGELFF
TRBD2 | TRBJ2-3 | many | TRBV5-1 | TGCGCCAGCAGCTTTACGCCTCCTAGCGGAAGCACAGATACGCAGTATTTT | CASSFTPPSGSTDTQYF
. | TRBJ1-1 | many | TRBV20-1 | TGCAGTGCTCCAAGCGAATTCCAAGTAAACACTGAAGCTTTCTTT | CSAPSEFQVNTEAFF
TRBD2 | TRBJ2-1 | . | TRBV12-3/TRBV12-4 | TGTGCCAGCAGTTTACCTGGACTAGCGGGAGGTTACAATGAGCAGTTCTTC | CASSLPGLAGGYNEQFF
TRBD2 | TRBJ2-3 | many | TRBV20-1 | TGCAGTGCTAGGCCACTAGCGGGGGCCCTCACAGATACGCAGTATTTT | CSARPLAGALTDTQYF
. | TRBJ1-6 | many | TRBV6-5 | TGTGCCAGCAGTTACTCGACCATGGGGTCTTCACCCCTCCACTTT | CASSYSTMGSSPLHF
. | TRBJ1-4 | few | TRBV7-9 | TGTGCCAGCAGCTTGGGCACCGGGACCGAAAAACTGTTTTTT | CASSLGTGTEKLFF
TRBD2 | TRBJ2-5 | many | TRBV7-2 | TGTGCCAGCAGCTTAGAGCTAGCGGGAGCTGAGACCCAGTACTTC | CASSLELAGAETQYF
TRBD2 | TRBJ2-7 | many | TRBV6-1 | TGTGCCAGCAAAACGGGACTAGCGGACTACGAGCAGTACTTC | CASKTGLADYEQYF
. | TRBJ2-2 | many | TRBV3-1 | TGTGCCAGCAGCCAACTGGAAAGGGGGGACACCGGGGAGCTGTTTTTT | CASSQLERGDTGELFF
. | TRBJ2-3 | many | TRBV20-1 | TGCAGTGCTAGATTGGTAGGAAGGGGGACAGATACGCAGTATTTT | CSARLVGRGTDTQYF
. | TRBJ1-2 | many | TRBV20-1 | TGCAGTGCTAGTTTCCCAGGGGATTTCTATGGCTACACCTTC | CSASFPGDFYGYTF
. | TRBJ2-2 | . | TRBV30 | TGTGCCTGGGCCGGGACAAAGAACACCGGGGAGCTGTTTTTT | CAWAGTKNTGELFF
. | TRBJ2-1 | many | TRBV5-5 | TGTGCCAGCAGCTTAATTGTCGGGGCGGGGAATGAGCAGTTCTTC | CASSLIVGAGNEQFF
. | TRBJ2-3 | . | TRBV4-1 | TGCGCCAGCAGCCAAGATCAACCGGTAAACGCATTAGATACGCAGTATTTT | CASSQDQPVNALDTQYF
TRBD2 | TRBJ2-1 | many | TRBV20-1 | TGCAGCCCCCTGGGGGGGGGCTCCTACAATGAGCAGTTCTTC | CSPLGGGSYNEQFF
. | TRBJ2-3 | many | TRBV12-3/TRBV12-4 | TGTGCCAGCAGTTTACTTCTCACAGATACGCAGTATTTT | CASSLLLTDTQYF
TRBD1 | TRBJ2-3 | many | TRBV27 | TGTGCCAGCAGTTTAGTAGTCGGACAGGGGATCGGTACGCAGTATTTT | CASSLVVGQGIGTQYF
TRBD1 | TRBJ1-6 | many | TRBV4-1 | TGCGCCAGCAGCCAAGATCAGGGGGTGGATTCACCCCTCCACTTT | CASSQDQGVDSPLHF
. | TRBJ2-2 | many | TRBV20-1 | TGCAGTGCTAGGACGGGCAACCTTAACACCGGGGAGCTGTTTTTT | CSARTGNLNTGELFF
. | TRBJ1-3 | . | TRBV6-5 | TGTGCCAGCAGTTTCCGGGGCAGGGAGGCTGGAAACACCATATATTTT | CASSFRGREAGNTIYF
. | TRBJ1-6 | . | TRBV2 | TGTGCCTTCTGTTTTTGGGGATCCTCGCCCGCTACTCGTTCACCCCTCCACTTT | CAFCFWGSSPATRSPLHF
. | TRBJ1-1 | . | TRBV28 | TGTGCCAGCAGTTCCCCAGGGACCGGCACTGAAGCTTTCTTT | CASSSPGTGTEAFF
. | TRBJ1-2 | many | TRBV3-1 | TGTGCCAGCAGCCAAGAAAGGATTGGCTACACCTTC | CASSQERIGYTF
. | TRBJ1-2 | . | TRBV20-1 | TGCTGTGCTCGCCCGGTTGCCAGGGTCCGGGGGGACTATGGCTACACCTTC | CCARPVARVRGDYGYTF
. | TRBJ2-2 | many | TRBV7-7 | TGTGCCAGCAGCAGACGAAGGGATTCCGGGGAGCTGTTTTTT | CASSRRRDSGELFF
. | TRBJ1-1 | many | TRBV5-4 | TGTGCCAGCAGCCCCTCAGTCATGAACACTGAAGCTTTCTTT | CASSPSVMNTEAFF
TRBD1 | TRBJ2-7 | . | TRBV7-6 | TGTGCCAGCACCCCGGGACAGGGGGCGTTCGAGCAGTACTTC | CASTPGQGAFEQYF
TRBD2 | TRBJ2-5 | many | TRBV7-8 | TGTGCCAGCAGCTCTGGACTAGGCCAAGAGACCCAGTACTTC | CASSSGLGQETQYF
. | TRBJ2-5 | many | TRBV25-1 | TGTGCCAGCAGCGGCAGTGGGGGGATCCAAGAGACCCAGTACTTC | CASSGSGGIQETQYF
TRBD2 | TRBJ2-5 | many | TRBV6-1 | TGTGCCAGCGTAAGAACCCTTAGCGGGAAAGGGACCCAGTACTTC | CASVRTLSGKGTQYF
. | TRBJ2-1 | many | TRBV20-1 | TGCAGTGCTGCCGGATGGGGGGCGGTAAATGAGCAGTTCTTC | CSAAGWGAVNEQFF
TRBD1 | TRBJ2-5 | many | TRBV20-1 | TGCAGTGCTAGAGGACAGGGGGGGGAAGAGACCCAGTACTTC | CSARGQGGEETQYF
. | TRBJ1-2 | few | TRBV5-1 | TGCGCCAGCAGCTTGACCACCGGGACCTCTGGCTACACCTTC | CASSLTTGTSGYTF
TRBD1 | TRBJ1-1 | many | TRBV5-1 | TGCGCCAGCAGCTTGGCCTGGGACAGCGAAGCTTTCTTT | CASSLAWDSEAFF
. | TRBJ1-2 | many | TRBV12-3/TRBV12-4 | TGTGCCAGCAGCCTAGAGGCTACCTATGGCTACACCTTC | CASSLEATYGYTF
TRBD1 | TRBJ2-1 | many | TRBV7-2 | TGTGCCAGCAGCCAACAGGGGGACCCCTACAATGAGCAGTTCTTC | CASSQQGDPYNEQFF
. | TRBJ1-1 | many | TRBV5-6 | TGTGCCAGTCGGGGGACAAAGAACACTGAAGCTTTCTTT | CASRGTKNTEAFF
. | TRBJ2-2 | many | TRBV6-6 | TGTGCCAGCAGCCTGGACCAGCACGGGGAGCTGTTTTTT | CASSLDQHGELFF
. | TRBJ2-3 | many | TRBV12-3/TRBV12-4 | TGTGCCAGCAGTCCCCGGGGACGGGACACAGATACGCAGTATTTT | CASSPRGRDTDTQYF
. | TRBJ1-5 | many | TRBV5-1 | TGCGCCAGCAGCTTGGAGGCAGATCAGCCCCAGCATTTT | CASSLEADQPQHF
TRBD2 | TRBJ2-3 | few | TRBV27 | TGTGCCAGCAGTCTTCTAGCGGGGGTTAGCACAGATACGCAGTATTTT | CASSLLAGVSTDTQYF
TRBD1 | TRBJ2-3 | many | TRBV29-1 | TGCAGCGTTGTGAGACAGGGGGCCACAGATACGCAGTATTTT | CSVVRQGATDTQYF
TRBD1 | TRBJ2-5 | once | TRBV2 | TGTGCCAGCAGTGGGGACAGGGGGCACCAAGAGACCCAGTACTTC | CASSGDRGHQETQYF
. | TRBJ1-1 | many | TRBV3-1 | TGTGCCAGCAGCCAAGTGGCAGGGATGGCCGCTTTCTTT | CASSQVAGMAAFF
TRBD2 | TRBJ2-1 | many | TRBV20-1 | TGCAGTGCTAGAGTTTTGACTAGCGTGAACTACAATGAGCAGTTCTTC | CSARVLTSVNYNEQFF
. | TRBJ1-5 | few | TRBV20-1 | TGCAGTGCTAGCAAGGACCGGTGGGGGAGTAATCAGCCCCAGCATTTT | CSASKDRWGSNQPQHF
. | TRBJ2-7 | many | TRBV4-1 | TGCGCCAGCAGCCAAGACGACAGGGACTTCGGGCGGGAGTACTTC | CASSQDDRDFGREYF
TRBD1 | TRBJ1-2 | . | TRBV5-1 | TGCGCCAGCAGCTTGACCGGACAGGCGGATTACTATGGCTACACCTTC | CASSLTGQADYYGYTF
. | TRBJ2-2 | many | TRBV4-2 | TGTGCCAGCAGCCAAGGGGAACTAGCGAACACCGGGGAGCTGTTTTTT | CASSQGELANTGELFF